This T cell receptor beta chain was captured by sequencing in a study of CD4 T cells in relation to SARS-CoV-2 and coronaviruses. Overall study: The HLA restriction of the shared crossreactive spike epitopes was mapped. Study-wide findings and caveats: Pre-pandemic and post-infection samples never came from the same donor. The assay detects memory recall responses, not culture-primed primary responses.

The data were produced by immunoSEQ multiplex PCR, yet TCRdb's version contains in-frame clones alone and is incomplete. The sample lists 68,000 or so clones; just over 90% were seen once. Unexposed donor CD4+ T cells date from 2011-2018, before the COVID-19 pandemic. The CDR3 is 12 amino acids. Germline V CDR1 and CDR2: GTSNPN, SVGIG (reference sequence). Trimming pared 7 bases from V and 3 bases from J, leaving 12 bases between. On this clone: Antigen unknown.

The sample consisted of naive CD4+ T cells from PBMCs. Subset of the sample: naive CD4+ T cells isolated by negative enrichment. This TCR derives from a human donor in good health. The chain is built from TRBV30 and TRBJ2-5; D uncertain. The CDR3 sequence is CASNVHKETQYF. In DNA form, the CDR3 reads TGTGCCTCCAACGTCCACAAAGAGACCCAGTACTTC.